Listed below are T cell receptor beta chains from one sample, sequenced in a study of chemoradiotherapy in HPV16-positive cancers. The method was immunoSEQ multiplex PCR; TCRdb's version includes in-frame clones alone and lacks a portion of them. In the table there are over 10,000 clones, around 87% of which are singletons. The material sequenced was blood, taken from a patient who underwent chemoradiotherapy. The receptor set was obtained from a human donor with HPV-associated anogenital cancer. Both conserved end residues are part of each CDR3. The order of the fields is D gene, V gene, J gene, CDR3 length, clone size, CDR3 DNA, CDR3 protein. D genes are given only for firm matches. Part of the rows lack a size; the others show once, few, many or a class for expanded clones.

>TRBD2|TRBV4-2|TRBJ2-7|16|once
TGTGCCAGCAGCCCCTTCGAGCGGGGGGCCCCCTACGAGCAGTACTTC
CASSPFERGAPYEQYF
>NA|TRBV7-9|TRBJ2-5|18|NA
TGTGCCAGCAGCTTAGTGGGCGGTTTCGTGGGCGTCCGCGAGACCCAGTACTTC
CASSLVGGFVGVRETQYF
>NA|TRBV18|TRBJ2-5|16|NA
TGTGCCAGCTCACCACCTCGGACAGTTACTCAAGAGACCCAGTACTTC
CASSPPRTVTQETQYF
>TRBD2|TRBV5-4|TRBJ2-3|19|NA
TGTGCCAGCAGCCCCTCTTGGAGCGGGGGGGCCTCTAGCACAGATACGCAGTATTTT
CASSPSWSGGASSTDTQYF
>NA|TRBV6-4|TRBJ2-2|14|NA
TGTGCCAGCAGTGACGGGACTAACACCGGGGAGCTGTTTTTT
CASSDGTNTGELFF
>TRBD1|TRBV19|TRBJ1-2|15|NA
TGTGCCAGTAGTATCGGACAGGGGGCAAGCTGGGGCTACACCTTC
CASSIGQGASWGYTF
>NA|TRBV11-2|TRBJ2-2|15|NA
TGTGCCAGCAGCACAACCACAGGGAGCACCGGGGAGCTGTTTTTT
CASSTTTGSTGELFF
>TRBD1|TRBV14|TRBJ2-7|16|NA
TGTGCCAGCAGCCGCTACAGGGGCGTTCTGGACAACGAGCAGTACTTC
CASSRYRGVLDNEQYF
>NA|TRBV27|TRBJ1-4|13|few
TGTGCCAGCAGAGACGGGGGTGGGGAAAAACTGTTTTTT
CASRDGGGEKLFF
>NA|TRBV4-1|TRBJ1-1|13|NA
TGCGCCAGCAGCCAAGGGGGGGCCCTTGAAGCTTTCTTT
CASSQGGALEAFF
>NA|TRBV5-1|TRBJ1-1|13|NA
TGCGCCAGCACGGACGGGGGACCTTCTGAAGCTTTCTTT
CASTDGGPSEAFF
>NA|TRBV6-5|TRBJ2-5|13|NA
TGTGCCAGCAGTTCAGCTAGCTCGGGGACCCAGTACTTC
CASSSASSGTQYF
>TRBD2|TRBV10-1|TRBJ2-1|17|NA
TGCGCCAGCAGTGAGTCGTTCGGGCGGGGGGGCTACAATGAGCAGTTCTTC
CASSESFGRGGYNEQFF
>NA|TRBV6-5|TRBJ1-6|15|NA
TGTGCCAGCAGCCGAACTTGGACAGCTAATTCACCCCTCCACTTT
CASSRTWTANSPLHF
>NA|TRBV14|TRBJ2-1|14|NA
TGTGCCAGCAGCACCCCGGACAGACCTAATGAGCAGTTCTTC
CASSTPDRPNEQFF
>TRBD2|TRBV5-4|TRBJ2-7|16|NA
TGTGCCAGCAGCTTGGATACGGGACTAGCGGGCTACGAGCAGTACTTC
CASSLDTGLAGYEQYF
>TRBD1|TRBV4-2|TRBJ2-5|16|NA
TGTGCCAGCAGCCAAGTACCGGGACAGGGGGGGGAGACCCAGTACTTC
CASSQVPGQGGETQYF
>TRBD1|TRBV10-1|TRBJ1-5|17|NA
TGCGCCAGAGTGGGACAGGGCTCGGAGGTTAGCAATCAGCCCCAGCATTTT
CARVGQGSEVSNQPQHF
>NA|TRBV19|TRBJ2-2|14|NA
TGTGCCAGTAGTATCAAGACAGGTCCTGGGGAGCTGTTTTTT
CASSIKTGPGELFF
>NA|TRBV2|TRBJ2-1|11|once
TGTGCCAGCAGTGAGGGGACTGAGCAGTTCTTC
CASSEGTEQFF
>TRBD2|TRBV11-3|TRBJ2-3|16|NA
TGTGCCAGCAGCGCCCGGGGGGGATATCTCACAGATACGCAGTATTTT
CASSARGGYLTDTQYF
>NA|TRBV11-3|TRBJ2-1|14|NA
TGTGCCAGCAGCCCGCGGGACTCCGGGTATGAGCAGTTCTTC
CASSPRDSGYEQFF